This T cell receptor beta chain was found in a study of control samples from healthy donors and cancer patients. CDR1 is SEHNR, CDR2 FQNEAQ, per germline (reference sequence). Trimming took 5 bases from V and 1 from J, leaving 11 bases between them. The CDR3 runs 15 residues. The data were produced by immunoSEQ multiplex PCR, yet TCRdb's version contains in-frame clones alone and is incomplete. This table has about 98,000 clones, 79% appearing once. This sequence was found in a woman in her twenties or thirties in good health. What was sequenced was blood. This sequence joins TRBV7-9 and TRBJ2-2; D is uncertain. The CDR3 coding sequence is TGTGCCAGCAGCCCGGGTCTGGGGAACACCGGGGAGCTGTTTTTT. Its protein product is CASSPGLGNTGELFF.